The present T cell receptor beta chain was sequenced within a study of blood T cell repertoires in COVID-19. On the study more broadly: Specimens from acute and convalescent COVID-19 originated in the United States, Italy and Spain. The analysed material was cDNA or gDNA that came from T cells, B-cell-depleted T cells, or PBMCs.

The repertoire was sequenced with immunoSEQ multiplex PCR; TCRdb's copy has only in-frame clones and lacks some. The sample carries 150,000 to 170,000 clones, around 83% recorded once. This clone showed up just a few times. Germline values: CDR1 MDHEN, CDR2 SYDVKM. This CDR3 is 14 amino acids long. Deletions cut 2 bases from V and 8 bases from J, with 15 bases between. The TCR was taken from a woman in her sixties or seventies with acute or convalescent COVID-19. Sequences were obtained from peripheral blood. This sequence joins TRBV28 and TRBJ1-2; D is possibly TRBD1 (6 bases). As DNA, the CDR3 is TGTGCCAGCAGTTTACTAGTGACAGGTGGGGGCTACACCTTC. Amino acid sequence: CASSLLVTGGGYTF.